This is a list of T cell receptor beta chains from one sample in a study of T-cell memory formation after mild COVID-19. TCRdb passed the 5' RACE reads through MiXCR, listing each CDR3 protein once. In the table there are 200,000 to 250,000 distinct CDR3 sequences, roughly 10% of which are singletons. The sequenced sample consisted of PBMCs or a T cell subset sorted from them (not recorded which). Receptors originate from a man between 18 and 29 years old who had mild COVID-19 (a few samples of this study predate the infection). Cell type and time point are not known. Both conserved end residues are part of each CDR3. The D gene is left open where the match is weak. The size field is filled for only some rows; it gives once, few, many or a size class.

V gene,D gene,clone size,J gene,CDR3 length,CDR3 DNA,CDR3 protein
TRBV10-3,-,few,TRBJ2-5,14,TGTGCCATCAGTGAGATCGCGGGGGCGGCCCCGGAGTACTTC,CAISEIAGAAPEYF
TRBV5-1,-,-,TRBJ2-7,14,TGCGCCAGCAGCTTGAACCCGTCCTCCTACGAGCAGTACTTC,CASSLNPSSYEQYF
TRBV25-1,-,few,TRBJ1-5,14,TGTGCCAGCAGTGAATCGGGCGCCGACCAGCCCCAGCATTTT,CASSESGADQPQHF
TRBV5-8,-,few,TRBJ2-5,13,TGTGCCAGCACCCGACAGGAGCAAGAGACCCAGTACTTC,CASTRQEQETQYF
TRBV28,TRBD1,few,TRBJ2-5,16,TGTGCCAGCAGTTTTTACTCCGGGACAGGGATGGAGACCCAGTACTTC,CASSFYSGTGMETQYF
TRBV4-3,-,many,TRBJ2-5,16,TGCGCCAGCAGCCAAGGGGCCCGTCCCGGCCAAGAGACCCAGTACTTC,CASSQGARPGQETQYF
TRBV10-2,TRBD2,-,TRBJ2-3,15,TGCGCCAGCAGATCAGCGGGGGGCAACACAGATACGCAGTATTTT,CASRSAGGNTDTQYF
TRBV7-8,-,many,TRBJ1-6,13,TGTGCCAGCAGCCCCCAACAGAATTCACCCCTCCACTTT,CASSPQQNSPLHF
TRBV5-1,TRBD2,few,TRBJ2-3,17,TGCGCCAGCAGCTTGGGTGATAGCGGGGGAAGCCTCGATACGCAGTATTTT,CASSLGDSGGSLDTQYF
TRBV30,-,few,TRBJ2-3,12,TGTGCCTGGAGTGTACTTCCAGATACGCAGTATTTT,CAWSVLPDTQYF
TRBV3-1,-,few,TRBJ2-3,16,TGTGCCAGCAGCCTGGGACTGCCAGGGCTTACAGATACGCAGTATTTT,CASSLGLPGLTDTQYF
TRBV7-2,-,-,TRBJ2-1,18,TGTGCCAGCAGCCCTAAGGGAGTGGGGATCGGCTCCTACAATGAGCAGTTCTTC,CASSPKGVGIGSYNEQFF
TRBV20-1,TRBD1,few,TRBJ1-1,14,TGCAGTGCTAGAGGGGCAGGGGGGATCCCTGAAGCTTTCTTT,CSARGAGGIPEAFF
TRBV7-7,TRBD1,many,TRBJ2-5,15,TGTGCTAGCAGCGCCCCCGGGACAGGTGGAGAGACCCAGTACTTC,CASSAPGTGGETQYF
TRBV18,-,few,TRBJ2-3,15,TGTGCCAGCTCACCCCTAGGGGACGGTACAGATACGCAGTATTTT,CASSPLGDGTDTQYF
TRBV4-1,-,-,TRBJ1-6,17,TGCGCCAGCAGCCAAGCTGGATCGGGGACCAATAATTCACCCCTCCACTTT,CASSQAGSGTNNSPLHF
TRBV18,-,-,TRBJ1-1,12,TGTGCCAGCTCACTGGGGTTCACTGAAGCTTTCTTT,CASSLGFTEAFF
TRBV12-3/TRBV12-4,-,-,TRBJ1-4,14,TGTGCCAGCAGTTCTCCGGGGACTAATGAAAAACTGTTTTTT,CASSSPGTNEKLFF
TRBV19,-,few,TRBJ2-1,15,TGTGCCAGTAGAAGGGACCCCGGCGGTTACAATGAGCAGTTCTTC,CASRRDPGGYNEQFF
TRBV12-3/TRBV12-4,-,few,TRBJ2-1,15,TGTGCCAGCAGCCCACCGGCGGACTCCTACAATGAGCAGTTCTTC,CASSPPADSYNEQFF
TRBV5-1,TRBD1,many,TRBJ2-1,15,TGCGCCAGCAGCTGGGACCGGGACAGCTACAATGAGCAGTTCTTC,CASSWDRDSYNEQFF
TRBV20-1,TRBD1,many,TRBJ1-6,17,TGCAGTGCTATCCGGGACAGGCGGTTCTCCTATAATTCACCCCTCCACTTT,CSAIRDRRFSYNSPLHF
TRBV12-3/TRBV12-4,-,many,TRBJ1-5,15,TGTGCCAGCAGTTTAGTAACAGGGAGCAATCAGCCCCAGCATTTT,CASSLVTGSNQPQHF
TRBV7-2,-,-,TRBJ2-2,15,TGTGCCAGCAGCCTGTACGGACAGAACACCGGGGAGCTGTTTTTT,CASSLYGQNTGELFF
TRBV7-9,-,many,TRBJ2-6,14,TGTGCCAGCAGCTCGCGGGTTTCGGGCAACGTCCTGACTTTC,CASSSRVSGNVLTF
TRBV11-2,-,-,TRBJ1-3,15,TGTGCCAGCAAACGGGGAGGGTACTCTGGAAACACCATATATTTT,CASKRGGYSGNTIYF
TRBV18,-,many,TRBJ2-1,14,TGTGCCAGCTCACTTACTAGAATCTACAATGAGCAGTTCTTC,CASSLTRIYNEQFF
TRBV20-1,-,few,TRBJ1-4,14,TGCAGTGCTAGAGATGCCTCGGGTGGGGAAAAACTGTTTTTT,CSARDASGGEKLFF
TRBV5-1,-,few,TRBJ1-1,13,TGCGCCAGCAGCGCGAGGGGTCGCACTGAAGCTTTCTTT,CASSARGRTEAFF
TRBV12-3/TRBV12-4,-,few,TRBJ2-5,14,TGTGCCAGCGGCTGGGCCACCCGCCAAGAGACCCAGTACTTC,CASGWATRQETQYF
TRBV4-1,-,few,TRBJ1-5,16,TGCGCCAGCAGCCGCGGGGAGGGCAGTATCAATCAGCCCCAGCATTTT,CASSRGEGSINQPQHF
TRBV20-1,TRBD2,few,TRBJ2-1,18,TGCAGTGCTAGAGACCGGGGACTAGCGGGGATCTCCTACAATGAGCAGTTCTTC,CSARDRGLAGISYNEQFF
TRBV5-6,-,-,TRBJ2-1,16,TGTGCCAGCAGCTTGGGGTTGGGACGGAGGCGTGGTGAGCAGTTCTTC,CASSLGLGRRRGEQFF
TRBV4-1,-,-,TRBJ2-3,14,TGCGCCAGCAGCCAACTTCGGGGCGCTCAGCGGCAGTATTTT,CASSQLRGAQRQYF
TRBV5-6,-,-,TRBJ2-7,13,TGTGCCAGCAGCTCCGGGTCACCCTTTGAGCAGTACTTC,CASSSGSPFEQYF
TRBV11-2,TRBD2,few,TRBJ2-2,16,TGTGCCAGCAGCTCCGGGACTAGTGGGTTAACCGGGGAGCTGTTTTTT,CASSSGTSGLTGELFF
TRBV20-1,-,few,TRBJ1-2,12,TGCAGTGCTAGACTAGACGGCTATGGCTACACCTTC,CSARLDGYGYTF
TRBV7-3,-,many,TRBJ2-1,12,TGTGCCAGCAGCTCGTATGGGAATGAGCAGTTCTTC,CASSSYGNEQFF
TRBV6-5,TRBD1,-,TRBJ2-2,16,TGTGCCAGCAGTCTACAGGGGAAGGGGCACACCGGGGAGCTGTTTTTT,CASSLQGKGHTGELFF
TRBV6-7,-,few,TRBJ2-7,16,TGTGCCAGCAGTTACTACAAGGGCAAGAAGGGGTACGAGCAGTACTTC,CASSYYKGKKGYEQYF
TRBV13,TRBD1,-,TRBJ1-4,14,TGTGCCAGCAGCAAGACAGGGTTTGCTGAAAAACTGTTTTTT,CASSKTGFAEKLFF
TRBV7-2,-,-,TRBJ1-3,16,TGTGCCAGCAGCTTAACCCGGTCATGGGCTGGAAACACCATATATTTT,CASSLTRSWAGNTIYF
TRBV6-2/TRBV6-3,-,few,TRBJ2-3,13,TGTGCCAGCAGATCAGGGGTAGGAGATACGCAGTATTTT,CASRSGVGDTQYF
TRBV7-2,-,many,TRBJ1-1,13,TGTGCCAGCAGCCGGGCCCTAAACACTGAAGCTTTCTTT,CASSRALNTEAFF
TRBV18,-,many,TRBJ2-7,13,TGTGCCAGCGGTTTTGGAGGGGCCTACGAGCAGTACTTC,CASGFGGAYEQYF
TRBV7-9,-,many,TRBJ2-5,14,TGTGCCAGCAGCTTATCACGGCTGGTAGAGACCCAGTACTTC,CASSLSRLVETQYF
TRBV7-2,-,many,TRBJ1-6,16,TGTGCCAGCAGCGTTGCAGGGTTTTCTGTACAATCACCCCTCCACTTT,CASSVAGFSVQSPLHF
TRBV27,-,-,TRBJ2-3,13,TGTGCCAGCAGTTTTACGTGGCGAGATACGCAGTATTTT,CASSFTWRDTQYF
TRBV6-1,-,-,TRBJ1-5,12,TGTGCCAGCAGTGCGTCTGGCCAGCCCCAGCATTTT,CASSASGQPQHF
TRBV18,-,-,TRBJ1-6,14,TGTGCCAGCTCAGCAGGGTCCATGGATTCACCCCTCCACTTT,CASSAGSMDSPLHF
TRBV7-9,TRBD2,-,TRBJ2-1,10,TGTGCCAGCAGACCGGGGGGGGAAATCTTC,CASRPGGEIF
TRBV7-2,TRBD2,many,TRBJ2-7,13,TGTGCCAGCAGCTTCTCGGGGGGCTACGAGCAGTACTTC,CASSFSGGYEQYF
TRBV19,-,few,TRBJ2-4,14,TGTGCCAGTAAGGATCGCCCACCCCTAGACATTCAGTACTTC,CASKDRPPLDIQYF
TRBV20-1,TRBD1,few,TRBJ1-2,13,TGCAGTGCGGGAAAACAGGGGCGCTATGGCTACACCTTC,CSAGKQGRYGYTF